The 30 T cell receptor beta chains below were found in one sample sequenced in a study of T-cell reconstitution after alpha-beta-depleted transplantation in children. Using unique molecular identifiers, the investigators prepared the TCRbeta library. TCRdb processed the PCR reads anew with MiXCR; each CDR3 protein has one entry. Of around 680,000 distinct CDR3 sequences listed, roughly 15% are singletons. Source: PBMCs from the stem cell graft donor, taken from the stem cell graft. All receptors derive from a human donor who donated a stem cell graft to a child with acute myeloid leukemia.

This clonotype was counted many times. This sequence joins TRBV29-1 and TRBJ2-7, with 8 bases identical to TRBD1. This CDR3 has 13 amino acids. Germline V CDR1 and CDR2: SQVTM, ANQGSEA. J lost 3 bases, V lost 4 bases, and 5 bases had no gene match. CDR3 amino acids: CSVVGTGHYEQYF. CDR3 coding DNA: TGCAGCGTTGTGGGGACAGGCCACTACGAGCAGTACTTC.

This clonotype appeared many times. The chain couples TRBV20-1 to TRBJ2-1, with D perhaps matching TRBD2 (7 bases). The CDR3 contains 19 residues. Germline V gives CDR1 DFQATT, CDR2 SNEGSKA (reference sequence). V was trimmed by 0 bases and J by 0 bases, leaving 21 bases between them. The CDR3 protein is CSAREGGGQVKYSYNEQFF. The CDR3 region has the DNA TGCAGTGCTAGAGAAGGGGGGGGGCAGGTCAAATACTCCTACAATGAGCAGTTCTTC.

The V gene is TRBV2, the J gene TRBJ2-3; D gene unclear. The ends were cut back, 1 base at V and 7 bases at J, with 3 bases in the middle. The CDR3 loop spans 11 amino acids. Germline values: CDR1 SNHLY, CDR2 FYNNEI. The CDR3 coding sequence is TGTGCCAGCAGTGAAGGGTATACGCAGTATTTT. Protein: CASSEGYTQYF.

The chain combines TRBV5-1 with TRBJ1-1, with D perhaps TRBD1 (5 bases). Germline values: CDR1 SGHRS, CDR2 YFSETQ. Trimming cost V 4 bases and J 0 bases, with 10 bases left between them. The CDR3 is 14 residues long. The CDR3 here is CASSIEGLNTEAFF. The CDR3 bases are TGCGCCAGCAGCATAGAGGGACTGAACACTGAAGCTTTCTTT.

This clonotype was counted at least ten times. Here the CDR3 reads CASSVGGGQETQYF. The CDR3 DNA follows: TGTGCCAGCAGCGTAGGGGGGGGCCAAGAGACCCAGTACTTC. The chain carries TRBV9 and TRBJ2-5, with 7 bases fitting TRBD2. Trimming removed 0 bases from V and 1 base from J; junction bases left unmatched: 0. Per germline, CDR1 SGDLS and CDR2 YYNGEE. This CDR3 spans 14 amino acids.

The table lists this clonotype with a few counts. The rearrangement links TRBV7-3 to TRBJ2-1, with TRBD2 matching over 8 bases. The trim removed 5 bases at V and 9 bases at J, leaving 6 bases unmatched. The CDR3 has 13 amino acids. From germline, CDR1 is SGHTA and CDR2 FQGTGA. The DNA of the CDR3 is TGTGCCAGCAGCCGGGGGGGGCAAGGTGAGCAGTTCTTC. Translated, it gives CASSRGGQGEQFF.

This clonotype was recorded a few times. The chain employs TRBV7-6 and TRBJ2-1, with 9 bases matching TRBD1. Per the germline V gene, CDR1 is SGHVS and CDR2 is FNYEAQ. CDR3 length: 16 amino acids. V lost 5 bases, J lost 8 bases, and 13 bases stayed unmatched. This CDR3 reads CASSTYYRGREDEQFF. CDR3 DNA: TGTGCCAGCAGCACATATTACAGGGGGCGCGAGGATGAGCAGTTCTTC.

This clonotype has more than one count but fewer than ten. The chain is built from TRBV7-8 and TRBJ2-4, with TRBD1 matching over 8 bases. Unmatched junction bases numbered 8, after V lost 2 bases and J lost 14 bases. The CDR3 contains 13 residues. CDR1 SGHVS and CDR2 FQNEAQ come from the germline V gene. The CDR3 nucleotides are TGTGCCAGCAGCTTATCCATAGACAGGGGAAAGTACTTC. This codes for CASSLSIDRGKYF.

This clonotype was seen many times. The chain couples TRBV29-1 to TRBJ2-3, with 8 bases that match TRBD2. The germline CDR1 and CDR2 sequences are SQVTM and ANQGSEA. The length of the CDR3 is 12 residues. V lost 6 bases to trimming and J lost 4 bases; unmatched junction nucleotides: 3. CDR3 in amino acids: CSVRGGADTQYF. The DNA of the CDR3 is TGCAGCGTCCGGGGGGGGGCAGATACGCAGTATTTT.

In this sample, this clonotype turned up many times. The rearrangement links TRBV29-1 to TRBJ2-3; 8 positions agree with TRBD2. The CDR3 length is 14 residues. Germline trimming cut 4 bases from V and 1 base from J; bases unmatched to any gene: 4. CDR1 is SQVTM and CDR2 is ANQGSEA in the germline V gene. In nucleotides, the CDR3 is TGCAGCGTTGGGCTAGCGGGTCGCACAGATACGCAGTATTTT. Its translation is CSVGLAGRTDTQYF.

This clonotype was observed many times. The J gene is TRBJ2-1, the V gene TRBV20-1, with D uncertain. This CDR3 region has 11 residues. CDR1 and CDR2 from the germline V gene are DFQATT and SNEGSKA (reference sequence). Trimming removed 6 bases from V and 7 bases from J, with 10 bases in between. The CDR3 sequence: CSASVGNEQFF. Here the CDR3 DNA reads TGCAGTGCGTCGGTGGGGAATGAGCAGTTCTTC.

The chain is built from TRBV7-9 and TRBJ2-1, with D possibly TRBD1 on 6 matching bases. The germline V and J ends were trimmed by 0 bases and 7 bases, with 13 bases remaining between them. There are 15 residues in the CDR3. The germline CDR1 and CDR2 sequences are SEHNR and FQNEAQ (reference sequence). The CDR3 coding sequence is TGTGCCAGCAGCTTAGCGGGGGCCGGAATGAATGAGCAGTTCTTC. Residues: CASSLAGAGMNEQFF.

The sample holds a few counts of this clonotype. The chain uses TRBV7-3 and TRBJ2-1, with D maybe TRBD2 (5 bases). Trimming removed 5 bases from V and 8 bases from J, with 13 bases in between. Germline CDR1 is SGHTA and CDR2 is FQGTGA. The CDR3 is 13 residues long. CDR3 amino acids: CASSPLDSYEQFF. CDR3 sequence (DNA): TGTGCCAGCAGCCCACTAGATTCTTATGAGCAGTTCTTC.

Only a few counts were recorded for this clonotype. The chain combines TRBV24-1 with TRBJ2-3, with TRBD2 matching 9 bases. CDR1 KGHDR and CDR2 SFDVKD come from the germline V gene. V trimming: 2 bases; J trimming: 7 bases; junction bases outside the gene matches: 9. The CDR3 has 16 amino acids. The DNA for the CDR3 is TGTGCCACCAGTGATTCTTCTAGCGGGGAAAGGAATACGCAGTATTTT. It yields the protein CATSDSSSGERNTQYF.

Notes on this clonotype: A much more abundant neighbour one base away suggests this may be a read error. The chain has TRBV20-1 and TRBJ2-5, with 14 bases lining up with TRBD2. Germline CDR1 DFQATT, CDR2 SNEGSKA (reference sequence). The CDR3 extends over 14 amino acids. The CDR3 coding sequence is TGCAGTGTTGGGACTAGCGGGGGCACGGAGACCCAGCACTTC. It encodes CSVGTSGGTETQHF.

This clonotype was counted many times. The rearrangement links TRBV20-1 to TRBJ1-2, with D perhaps matching TRBD1 (6 bases). Deletions cut 3 bases from V and 4 bases from J, with 12 bases between. Germline V gives CDR1 DFQATT, CDR2 SNEGSKA (reference sequence). This CDR3 region has 13 residues. In DNA, the CDR3 is TGCAGTGCTAGGGGGGGGGGCGGCTATGGCTACACCTTC. It codes for CSARGGGGYGYTF.

The V and J genes are TRBV6-2 or TRBV6-3 and TRBJ1-2; a possible D gene is TRBD1 (5 bases). The CDR3 has 13 amino acids. The V and J ends lost 6 bases and 0 bases respectively, with 8 bases between them. The germline V gene has CDR1 MNHEY and CDR2 SVGEGT. The CDR3 DNA reads as TGTGCCAGCAGAGACAGCACTAACTATGGCTACACCTTC. The encoded protein is CASRDSTNYGYTF.

This clonotype occurred many times. The chain links TRBV4-1 to TRBJ2-5; D call uncertain. This CDR3 is 14 amino acids long. From germline, CDR1 is MGHRA and CDR2 YSYEKL. The V end was cut by 4 bases, the J end by 1 base, with 10 bases between. In DNA, the CDR3 is TGCGCCAGCAGCCTCTCAAGGGTCCAAGAGACCCAGTACTTC. Translating gives CASSLSRVQETQYF.

As regards this clonotype: Just one base apart from a much larger clone, this may be a read error. This chain links TRBV12-3 or TRBV12-4 with TRBJ1-2; maybe TRBD1 (6 bases). This CDR3 is built from 16 residues. DNA for the CDR3: TGTGCCAGCAGTTTAAGCTGGGGGCGTTTTAACTATGGCTGCACCTTC. As protein: CASSLSWGRFNYGCTF.

This clonotype was seen a few times. This sequence joins TRBV12-3 or TRBV12-4 and TRBJ2-7, with 11 bases matching TRBD2. The CDR3 has 14 amino acids. The ends lost 6 bases at V and 4 bases at J; junction bases unmatched: 5. The CDR3 sequence is CASSPTSGAYEQYF. CDR3 in DNA: TGTGCCAGCAGCCCGACTAGCGGGGCGTACGAGCAGTACTTC.

Concerning this clonotype: Because it lacks the conserved phenylalanine or tryptophan at the end, this CDR3 is likely a read error. This chain connects TRBV6-1 to TRBJ1-4; the match to TRBD1 covers 7 bases. The CDR3 covers 15 residues. Germline CDR1 is MNHNS and CDR2 is SASEGT. Trimming cost V 5 bases and J 3 bases; bases outside gene matches: 6. The CDR3 reads CASSRNRGANEKLFY. CDR3 bases: TGTGCCAGCAGTCGTAACAGGGGAGCTAATGAAAAACTGTTTTAT.

In its sample, this clonotype was seen many times. The CDR3 nucleotides are TGCAGTGCCAGACGGGGCCCCAGGGGCGAGCAGTTCTTC. Encoded protein: CSARRGPRGEQFF. The chain combines TRBV20-1 with TRBJ2-1; a weak D match, TRBD1 (6 bases). CDR3 length: 13 residues. The V gene's germline CDR1 is DFQATT and CDR2 SNEGSKA (reference sequence). The V end was cut by 6 bases, the J end by 10 bases, with 19 bases between.

A few counts support this clonotype. The V call is TRBV3-1, the J call TRBJ1-2; D remains unclear. This CDR3 region has 13 residues. V lost 1 base to trimming and J lost 4 bases, with 7 bases between them. The germline V gene encodes CDR1 LGHDT and CDR2 YNNKEL (reference sequence). CDR3 DNA: TGTGCCAGCAGCCAAGGGGCGATCTATGGCTACACCTTC. It specifies CASSQGAIYGYTF.

This clonotype has just a few counts. The V and J genes are TRBV29-1 and TRBJ2-7, with TRBD2 as a possible D gene (5 bases). CDR1 is SQVTM, CDR2 ANQGSEA, per germline. This CDR3 contains 14 residues. V lost 0 bases and J lost 3, with 12 bases in between. The CDR3 sequence: CSVEDGSRGYEQYF. The CDR3 DNA reads TGCAGCGTTGAAGACGGCTCCCGGGGCTACGAGCAGTACTTC.

This rearrangement joins TRBV11-2 to TRBJ1-2; no firm D call. The CDR3 spans 13 residues. Trimming took 6 bases from V and 3 from J, leaving 11 bases between them. Looked up from germline, CDR1 is SGHAT and CDR2 is FQNNGV. CDR3 loop: CASRQGSHYGYTF. The CDR3 DNA follows: TGTGCCAGCAGACAAGGATCGCACTATGGCTACACCTTC.

CDR3: CASSLRQGEGSPLHF. In nucleotides, the CDR3 is TGTGCCAGCAGTTTAAGGCAGGGAGAAGGATCACCCCTCCACTTT. The rearrangement joins TRBV12-3 or TRBV12-4 to TRBJ1-6; D may be TRBD1 (5 bases). Deletions cut 2 bases from V and 10 bases from J, with 15 bases between. The CDR3 is made up of 15 amino acids.

This clonotype appeared many times. V and J are TRBV29-1 and TRBJ2-5; a weak D match, TRBD1 (6 bases). Trimming took 6 bases from V and 5 from J, leaving 16 bases between them. The CDR3 is 13 amino acids. CDR1 SQVTM and CDR2 ANQGSEA come from the germline V gene. CDR3 amino acids: CSVVQGGGETQYF. The DNA for the CDR3 is TGCAGCGTGGTACAGGGTGGCGGGGAGACCCAGTACTTC.

This clonotype turned up a few times. The chain links TRBV29-1 to TRBJ2-2, with TRBD1 as a possible D gene (6 bases). This CDR3 contains 15 residues. Trimming cost V 4 bases and J 9 bases, with 21 bases left between them. CDR1 SQVTM and CDR2 ANQGSEA come from the germline V gene. The CDR3 here is CSVAFRQDSIRELFF. As DNA, the CDR3 is TGCAGCGTTGCCTTTAGACAGGACTCCATCCGGGAGCTGTTTTTT.

This clonotype appeared many times. The V call is TRBV20-1, the J call TRBJ1-6; no clear D. CDR1 and CDR2 (germline): DFQATT, SNEGSKA (reference sequence). The CDR3 extends over 13 amino acids. The V gene lost 3 bases and the J gene lost 4 bases, with 7 bases spanning the gap. The CDR3 sequence is CSASTPYNSPLHF. The CDR3 DNA reads TGCAGTGCTAGTACCCCGTATAATTCACCCCTCCACTTT.

This clonotype has at least ten counts. The rearrangement joins TRBV9 to TRBJ1-6, with D hard to call. CDR3 length equals 13 residues. The V gene's germline CDR1 is SGDLS and CDR2 YYNGEE. Trimming removed 3 bases from V and 9 bases from J, with 10 bases in between. In nucleotides, the CDR3 is TGTGCCAGCAGCGAAAGAGCGAGTTCACCCCTCCACTTT. Amino acids: CASSERASSPLHF.